The 27 T cell receptor beta chains listed next were all sequenced from one sample in a study of T cell responses to AZD1222 COVID-19 vaccine listed by TCRdb under 2021. The sample's time point, from its label and the paper: baseline before first vaccination. The receptor library was made with the immunoSEQ multiplex PCR assay. TCRdb holds this immuneACCESS table with in-frame rearrangements only. Some clones are missing; in checked studies, unresolved V genes explain under half, and the rest has no known cause. Here the sample has 100,000 or so clones; 86% occur a single time. The top ten hold about 1.4% of the sample. The specimen comprised peripheral blood, sampled on day 0 of AZD1222 vaccination. These receptors all come from an adult in good health.

The V and J genes are TRBV5-1 and TRBJ1-2; no clear D. Between the trimmed V and J ends, which lost 3 bases and 7 bases, there was a span of 10 bases. This CDR3 contains 12 residues. Germline V CDR1 and CDR2: SGHRS, YFSETQ. The chain's CDR3 is CASSWTDSGYTF. The CDR3 coding sequence is TGCGCCAGCAGCTGGACGGATTCTGGCTACACCTTC.

In DNA, the CDR3 is TGCGCCAGCAGCTTATTCGGACAGTCGGTACCTTACGAGCAGTACTTC. Residues: CASSLFGQSVPYEQYF. The chain combines TRBV5-1 with TRBJ2-7; a possible D gene is TRBD1 (6 bases). With 2 bases removed from V and 4 bases from J, the gap between germline ends came to 19 bases. The CDR3 runs to 16 residues. CDR1 is SGHRS, CDR2 YFSETQ, per germline. The full variable domain, with the rest looked up from reference TRBV5-1 and TRBJ2-7, is KAGVTQTPRYLIKTRGQQVTLSCSPISGHRSVSWYQQTPGQGLQFLFEYFSETQRNKGNFPGRFSGRQFSNSRSEMNVSTLELGDSALYLCASSLFGQSVPYEQYFGPGTRLTVT.

The chain recombines TRBV4-3 with TRBJ2-7; D remains unclear. This CDR3 region has 14 residues. Per germline, CDR1 LGHNA and CDR2 YSLEER. Deletions cut 0 bases from V and 3 bases from J, with 9 bases between. As DNA, the CDR3 is TGCGCCAGCAGCCAAGATAACGGGTTCTACGAGCAGTACTTC. Protein product: CASSQDNGFYEQYF.

Concerning this clone: The junction does not match germline at one end; this may be a read error. This chain links TRBV15 with TRBJ1-2; maybe TRBD1 (6 bases). Looked up from germline, CDR1 is LNHNV and CDR2 is YYDKDF (reference sequence). This CDR3 has 13 amino acids. The CDR3 protein is CATSHTNSDSFSF. DNA for the CDR3: TGTGCCACCAGCCATACCAACTCGGACAGTTTTTCCTTC.

This chain uses TRBV3-1 (or the pseudogene TRBV3-2) with TRBJ2-7; D gene uncertain. This CDR3 has 14 amino acids. The V gene's germline CDR1 is LGHDT and CDR2 YNNKEL (reference sequence). V gave up 1 base and J gave up 7 bases, with 14 bases separating them. The CDR3 DNA is TGTGCCAGCAGCCAAGTCAACTCCCTTGGGGAGCAGTACTTC. Its protein product is CASSQVNSLGEQYF.

This clone occurred once. CDR3 DNA sequence: TGTGCCAGCAGCCAAAGGGCCCGAACAGGGACCCAGTACTTC. It is translated as CASSQRARTGTQYF. The rearrangement uses TRBV3-1 (or the pseudogene TRBV3-2) and TRBJ2-5, with D possibly being TRBD1 (5 bases). Germline V lookup: CDR1 LGHDT, CDR2 YNNKEL (reference sequence). Trimming removed 2 bases from V and 7 bases from J, with 14 bases in between. The length of the CDR3 is 14 residues.

This chain uses TRBV6-1 with TRBJ1-1; possible D gene TRBD1, 5 bases. Trimming took off 1 base at V and 8 bases at J, with 17 bases between the two ends. This CDR3 contains 15 residues. In germline, CDR1 is MNHNS, CDR2 SASEGT. CDR3 nucleotides: TGTGCCAGCAGTGAAGTTGTAGGGACCCACCGCGAAGCTTTCTTT. Amino acid sequence: CASSEVVGTHREAFF.

This sequence joins TRBV12-3 or TRBV12-4 and TRBJ2-7, with D uncertain. V was clipped by 2 bases and J by 4 bases, with 6 bases between them. The CDR3 has 12 amino acids. DNA of the CDR3: TGTGCCAGCAGTTTATCGGGTTACGAGCAGTACTTC. It codes for CASSLSGYEQYF.

This chain joins TRBV6-2 or TRBV6-3 and TRBJ1-5; 9 nucleotides agree with TRBD1. Germline V gene sequence: CDR1 MNHEY, CDR2 SVGEGT. CDR3 length equals 17 residues. V lost 2 bases to trimming and J lost 8 bases; unmatched junction nucleotides: 13. This chain's CDR3 is CASSYGLRTGVVKPQHF. CDR3 DNA sequence: TGTGCCAGCAGTTACGGCTTGAGGACAGGGGTGGTGAAGCCCCAGCATTTT.

The chain combines TRBV7-9 with TRBJ2-3, with TRBD2 matching over 7 bases. The CDR3 length is 14 residues. CDR1 SEHNR and CDR2 FQNEAQ come from the germline V gene (reference sequence). The V and J ends lost 2 bases and 2 bases, in that order; junction bases with no gene match: 1. The CDR3 DNA follows: TGTGCCAGCAGCTTAAGCGGGATCACAGATACGCAGTATTTT. Its translation: CASSLSGITDTQYF.

The chain recombines TRBV5-4 with TRBJ1-1; weak D call: TRBD1 (5 bases). Deletions cut 10 bases from V and 0 bases from J, with 13 bases between. The CDR3 totals 13 residues. CDR1 is SGHNT and CDR2 is YYREEE in the germline V gene (reference sequence). CDR3 DNA: TGTGCCCCGGGGAGGGGTCTGAACACTGAAGCTTTCTTT. Its protein is CAPGRGLNTEAFF. Full variable domain (outside the CDR3, taken from reference TRBV5-4 and TRBJ1-1): ETGVTQSPTHLIKTRGQQVTLRCSSQSGHNTVSWYQQALGQGPQFIFQYYREEENGRGNFPPRFSGLQFPNYSSELNVNALELDDSALYLCAPGRGLNTEAFFGQGTRLTVV.

The genes are TRBV5-6 and TRBJ2-7; D is undetermined. The CDR3 covers 12 residues. V lost 4 bases and J 7 bases, leaving 12 bases between the germline ends. Germline V gene sequence: CDR1 SGHDT, CDR2 YYEEEE. The DNA for the CDR3 is TGTGCCAGCAGCCCCCTAGGGCAGGAGCAGTACTTC. Translated, it gives CASSPLGQEQYF.

This clone has only one observation. The CDR3 DNA is TGTGCCAGCAGCGGAGGACAGACCAATTACAATGAGCAGTTCTTC. Its translation: CASSGGQTNYNEQFF. J is TRBJ2-1 and V is TRBV9; possible D gene TRBD1, 6 bases. This CDR3 comprises 15 residues. Trimming removed 3 bases at V and 4 bases at J, with 14 bases between. In germline, CDR1 is SGDLS, CDR2 YYNGEE.

The rearrangement joins TRBV7-3 to TRBJ2-1; 12 bases are shared with TRBD2. The length of the CDR3 is 15 residues. V shed 1 base and J 8 bases; nucleotides not matched to a gene: 3. Germline V CDR1 and CDR2: SGHTA, FQGTGA. This chain's CDR3 is CASSLKGLAGDEQFF. CDR3 bases: TGTGCCAGCAGCTTAAAGGGACTAGCGGGCGATGAGCAGTTCTTC.

The V call is TRBV9, the J call TRBJ2-1; D assignment may be TRBD1 or TRBD2 (5 bases each). Germline V gene data show CDR1 as SGDLS and CDR2 as YYNGEE. V gave up 4 bases and J gave up 0 bases, with 20 bases separating them. This CDR3 is 18 amino acids long. CDR3 DNA: TGTGCCAGCAGCTCCAGACAGTTGGGGGTTTCCTCCTACAATGAGCAGTTCTTC. Its translation is CASSSRQLGVSSYNEQFF.

The rearrangement joins TRBV7-3 to TRBJ2-2, with D uncertain. This CDR3 is built from 15 residues. CDR1 is SGHTA and CDR2 is FQGTGA in the germline V gene. The ends were cut back, 2 bases at V and 0 bases at J, with 7 bases in the middle. The CDR3 loop is CASSLEATNTGELFF. The CDR3 DNA follows: TGTGCCAGCAGCTTAGAAGCGACGAACACCGGGGAGCTGTTTTTT.

The chain is built from TRBV19 and TRBJ1-6; D gene uncertain. This CDR3 is built from 16 residues. In germline, CDR1 is LNHDA, CDR2 SQIVND (reference sequence). V shed 9 bases and J shed 4 bases, with 19 bases lying between them. The DNA for the CDR3 is TGTGCCAGACTCCGTTTTCTAAAGGGATATAATTCACCCCTCCACTTT. It codes for CARLRFLKGYNSPLHF. The whole variable domain, filled in from reference TRBV19 and TRBJ1-6, reads DGGITQSPKYLFRKEGQNVTLSCEQNLNHDAMYWYRQDPGQGLRLIYYSQIVNDFQKGDIAEGYSVSREKKESFPLTVTSAQKNPTAFYLCARLRFLKGYNSPLHFGNGTRLTVT.

The chain links TRBV7-8 to TRBJ2-2, with D hard to call. The CDR3 covers 13 residues. V lost 2 bases, J lost 4 bases, and 5 bases lay in between. CDR1 and CDR2 from the germline V gene are SGHVS and FQNEAQ. DNA of the CDR3: TGTGCCAGCAGCTTATATAGCACCGGGGAGCTGTTTTTT. It is translated as CASSLYSTGELFF.

The chain joins TRBV25-1 to TRBJ1-3, with 9 positions matching TRBD1. In germline, CDR1 is MGHDK, CDR2 SYGVNS. The CDR3 extends over 16 amino acids. Trimming at V came to 11 bases and at J to 2 bases, leaving 13 bases not matched to a gene. The CDR3 sequence is CASTFTGGEPGNTIYF. The CDR3 nucleotides are TGTGCCTCCACCTTTACAGGGGGCGAGCCTGGAAACACCATATATTTT.

This chain joins TRBV19 and TRBJ2-1, with a possible D match to TRBD1 (6 bases). This CDR3 region has 16 residues. With 5 bases removed from V and 6 bases from J, the gap between germline ends came to 20 bases. The germline gives CDR1 LNHDA, CDR2 SQIVND (reference sequence). CDR3 sequence: CASSAPLWDMINEQFF. The CDR3 nucleotides are TGTGCCAGTAGTGCGCCTCTATGGGACATGATCAATGAGCAGTTCTTC.

In this sample, this clone turned up many times. The chain carries TRBV19 and TRBJ2-4, with no clear D. Germline V gene sequence: CDR1 LNHDA, CDR2 SQIVND (reference sequence). The CDR3 runs 15 residues. The V and J ends lost 2 bases and 3 bases respectively, with 11 bases between them. CDR3 nucleotides: TGTGCCAGTAGTATATTTTATGATAGCAAAAACATTCAGTACTTC. Translating gives CASSIFYDSKNIQYF. The full variable domain, completed using reference TRBV19 and TRBJ2-4, is DGGITQSPKYLFRKEGQNVTLSCEQNLNHDAMYWYRQDPGQGLRLIYYSQIVNDFQKGDIAEGYSVSREKKESFPLTVTSAQKNPTAFYLCASSIFYDSKNIQYFGAGTRLSVL.

The chain links TRBV28 to TRBJ2-7, with D perhaps TRBD2 (6 bases). The CDR3 totals 13 residues. The V gene lost 10 bases and the J gene lost 0 bases, with 13 bases spanning the gap. In germline, CDR1 is MDHEN, CDR2 SYDVKM. This chain's CDR3 is CAITGTPSYEQYF. DNA for the CDR3: TGTGCCATCACCGGGACTCCCTCCTACGAGCAGTACTTC.

This chain joins TRBV24-1 and TRBJ1-5; the D gene is possibly TRBD1 (6 bases). Germline V lookup: CDR1 KGHDR, CDR2 SFDVKD. Trimming left V 7 bases short and J 3 bases short, with 15 bases between. This CDR3 region has 15 residues. The DNA for the CDR3 is TGTGCCACCAGGGATGGCAGGGGATTCAATCAGCCCCAGCATTTT. It is translated as CATRDGRGFNQPQHF.

Only one count was recorded for this clone. The J gene is TRBJ2-2, the V gene TRBV27; 7 bases fit TRBD1. There are 14 residues in the CDR3. CDR1 is MNHEY and CDR2 is SMNVEV in the germline V gene (reference sequence). The V segment lost 5 bases and the J segment 5 bases; nucleotides outside the gene matches: 5. CDR3 loop: CASSPDRWTGELFF. CDR3 DNA sequence: TGTGCCAGCAGTCCGGACAGGTGGACCGGGGAGCTGTTTTTT.

The V and J genes are TRBV6-4 and TRBJ2-7, with 13 bases that match TRBD2. V was clipped by 6 bases and J by 4 bases; unmatched bases: 3. This CDR3 contains 14 residues. Germline V lookup: CDR1 MRHNA, CDR2 SNTAGT. The CDR3 loop reads CASSGTSGMYEQYF. The CDR3 region has the DNA TGTGCCAGCAGCGGGACTAGCGGGATGTACGAGCAGTACTTC.

This clone occurred a few times. V usage is TRBV7-8 and J usage is TRBJ2-5; maybe TRBD2 (6 bases). CDR1 and CDR2 (germline): SGHVS, FQNEAQ. The CDR3 sequence is 14 residues long. The V end was cut by 5 bases, the J end by 1 base, with 11 bases between. Here the CDR3 DNA reads TGTGCCAGCAGCCCCGGGACTCTCCAAGAGACCCAGTACTTC. Encoded protein: CASSPGTLQETQYF. Full variable domain (remainder filled in from reference TRBV7-8 and TRBJ2-5): GAGVSQSPRYKVAKRGQDVALRCDPISGHVSLFWYQQALGQGPEFLTYFQNEAQLDKSGLPSDRFFAERPEGSVSTLKIQRTQQEDSAVYLCASSPGTLQETQYFGPGTRLLVL.

The CDR3 loop is CASSPEEGREQYF. The CDR3 bases are TGTGCCAGCAGCCCAGAGGAGGGACGCGAGCAGTACTTC. The chain recombines TRBV5-4 with TRBJ2-7; D perhaps matches TRBD2 (6 bases). CDR3 length: 13 amino acids. The germline gives CDR1 SGHNT, CDR2 YYREEE (reference sequence). Deletions cut 4 bases from V and 6 bases from J, with 14 bases between.